The 3 T cell receptor beta chains below all came from one sample that was sequenced in a study of CD8+ T cells in alopecia areata. Indicated treatment: oral pan-JAK inhibitor, 5-10 mg twice daily. TCR sequencing used cDNA made by reverse transcription of extracted RNA. This table comes from immunoSEQ multiplex PCR, and its TCRdb copy is limited to in-frame clones, with some not included. Of 130,000 or so clones in the sample, about 86% were seen once. Sequencing used CD8+ T cells sorted from blood, obtained at week 4, from a patient treated with tofacitinib. The receptor set was obtained from a human donor with alopecia areata.

The V call is TRBV6-6, the J call TRBJ2-5; 12 bases line up with TRBD2. Germline assignment: CDR1 MNHNY and CDR2 SVGAGI (reference sequence). There are 15 residues in the CDR3. V was pared by 2 bases and J by 3 bases, with 1 base of the junction left unmatched. The CDR3 DNA follows: TGTGCCAGCAGTTACCGACTAGCGGGAGAAGAGACCCAGTACTTC. Its protein product is CASSYRLAGEETQYF.

The chain carries TRBV5-6 and TRBJ2-7; D uncertain. Germline CDR1 and CDR2: SGHDT and YYEEEE. Trimming shortened V by 0 bases and J by 2 bases, and 9 bases separated the two germline ends. This CDR3 spans 14 amino acids. DNA of the CDR3: TGTGCCAGCAGCTTGGCCTCGCGACCCTACGAGCAGTACTTC. Its translation: CASSLASRPYEQYF.

This chain connects TRBV9 to TRBJ2-3; D may match TRBD1 or TRBD2 (5 bases each). Between the trimmed V and J ends, which lost 7 bases and 1 base, there was a span of 10 bases. The CDR3 is 13 amino acids. Germline-derived CDR1 and CDR2 are SGDLS and YYNGEE. The CDR3 reads CASGRDRTDTQYF. DNA for the CDR3: TGTGCCAGCGGACGGGACCGCACAGATACGCAGTATTTT.